Sequencing of this TCR beta chain was carried out in a study of metastatic and nonmetastatic thyroid tumors. Study overall: The authors compared repertoires across blood and tumor or nodule tissue from malignant and benign thyroid patients. Overall study findings and caveats: The study reportedly found significantly higher TCR beta diversity in malignant thyroid tumors than benign nodules, in blood and tumor.

TCRdb re-clonotyped the PCR reads via MiXCR. The profile shows about 60,000 clones, 16% of them singletons. Patients underwent thyroid surgery, and none had received any treatment before it. Per germline, CDR1 DFQATT and CDR2 SNEGSKA (reference sequence). The CDR3 has 16 amino acids. V was pared by 1 base and J by 6 bases, with 10 bases of the junction left unmatched. This clone was observed many times. Its target is not known. This receptor was taken from a male donor with papillary thyroid cancer or a benign thyroid nodule (not recorded which). Some clones in this sample may be carry-over from other donors' samples. What was sequenced was blood. The chain uses TRBV20-1 and TRBJ1-5, with 9 bases lining up with TRBD1. The CDR3 sequence: CSARVYRDRATQPQHF. In nucleotides, the CDR3 is TGCAGTGCTAGAGTTTACCGGGACAGGGCAACTCAGCCCCAGCATTTT.